A selection of T cell receptor beta chains follows, all from one sample in a study of shared clonotypes between healthy human individuals. Libraries were prepared by immunoSEQ multiplex PCR; TCRdb keeps only in-frame clonotypes and omits some of them. Seen here are about 1,500,000 clones, around 97% observed once, and the top ten hold roughly 1.2%. The sample comprised naive CD4+ T cells sorted from blood. These receptors came from a man younger than 40 in good health. CDR3s include the opening cysteine and the closing phenylalanine or tryptophan. D genes are given only for firm matches. Where a row states a size, it is once, few, many or the class of an expanded clone; other rows omit it.

>TRBV14|-|TRBJ2-7|-
CASSQDYRSVYEQYF
TGTGCCAGCAGCCAGGACTACCGTTCAGTCTACGAGCAGTACTTC
>TRBV27|TRBD2|TRBJ2-7|-
CASTFPGRERPYEQYF
TGTGCCAGCACCTTCCCGGGGCGGGAGCGTCCCTACGAGCAGTACTTC
>TRBV6-1|-|TRBJ1-5|-
CASSRTPQPQHF
TGTGCCAGCAGCCGGACCCCACAGCCCCAGCATTTT
>TRBV5-1|-|TRBJ1-1|-
CASSLGGPTEAFF
TGCGCCAGCAGCTTGGGGGGTCCCACTGAAGCTTTCTTT
>TRBV7-2|-|TRBJ2-7|-
CASSLGLEQYF
TGTGCCAGCAGCTTAGGGTTAGAGCAGTACTTC
>TRBV15|-|TRBJ2-7|-
CATSRDRGGAYEQYF
TGTGCCACCAGCAGAGATCGAGGGGGGGCCTACGAGCAGTACTTC
>TRBV5-6|-|TRBJ1-1|once
CASSLVAGSLEAFF
TGTGCCAGCAGCTTGGTCGCCGGGTCGCTAGAAGCTTTCTTT
>TRBV19|-|TRBJ2-3|-
CASPPPGSPTDTQYF
TGTGCCAGTCCTCCTCCCGGGAGCCCCACAGATACGCAGTATTTT
>TRBV6-6|TRBD1|TRBJ2-1|-
CASSYSGTDYNEQFF
TGTGCCAGCAGTTACTCAGGGACAGACTACAATGAGCAGTTCTTC
>TRBV6-5|TRBD2|TRBJ2-1|-
CASKGRDYSYNEQFF
TGTGCCAGCAAAGGCCGGGACTACTCCTACAATGAGCAGTTCTTC
>TRBV5-1|TRBD2|TRBJ2-3|-
CASSSTGTSGDTQYF
TGCGCCAGCAGCTCCACCGGGACTAGCGGAGATACGCAGTATTTT
>TRBV18|-|TRBJ2-3|-
CASSPNPADTQYF
TGTGCCAGCTCACCAAACCCGGCAGATACGCAGTATTTT
>TRBV28|-|TRBJ2-5|-
CASSFRAYETQYF
TGTGCCAGCAGTTTCCGCGCGTACGAGACCCAGTACTTC
>TRBV30|-|TRBJ2-7|-
CAWRQGTYEQYF
TGTGCCTGGAGGCAGGGAACCTACGAGCAGTACTTC
>TRBV6-6|-|TRBJ2-6|-
CASSYSTGSGANVLTF
TGTGCCAGCAGTTACTCGACCGGGTCTGGGGCCAACGTCCTGACTTTC
>TRBV5-4|TRBD2|TRBJ2-1|-
CASSLRGPGLANNEQFF
TGTGCCAGCAGCTTAAGGGGCCCGGGACTAGCGAACAATGAGCAGTTCTTC
>TRBV2|-|TRBJ2-7|-
CASSEQVSYEQYF
TGTGCCAGCAGTGAACAGGTCTCCTACGAGCAGTACTTC
>TRBV10-3|TRBD1|TRBJ2-7|-
CAISVGTGEVGENEQYF
TGTGCCATCAGTGTTGGGACAGGGGAGGTCGGGGAAAACGAGCAGTACTTC
>TRBV28|-|TRBJ2-3|-
CASSPTTGGVSLTDTQYF
TGTGCCAGCAGCCCAACCACTGGCGGGGTTTCCCTCACAGATACGCAGTATTTT
>TRBV7-2|TRBD1|TRBJ1-5|-
CASSRLTGYSNQPQHF
TGTGCCAGCAGCCGTCTGACAGGGTATAGCAATCAGCCCCAGCATTTT
>TRBV5-1|TRBD1|TRBJ1-3|once
CASSYGQGADGNTIYF
TGCGCCAGCAGCTACGGACAGGGGGCCGACGGAAACACCATATATTTT